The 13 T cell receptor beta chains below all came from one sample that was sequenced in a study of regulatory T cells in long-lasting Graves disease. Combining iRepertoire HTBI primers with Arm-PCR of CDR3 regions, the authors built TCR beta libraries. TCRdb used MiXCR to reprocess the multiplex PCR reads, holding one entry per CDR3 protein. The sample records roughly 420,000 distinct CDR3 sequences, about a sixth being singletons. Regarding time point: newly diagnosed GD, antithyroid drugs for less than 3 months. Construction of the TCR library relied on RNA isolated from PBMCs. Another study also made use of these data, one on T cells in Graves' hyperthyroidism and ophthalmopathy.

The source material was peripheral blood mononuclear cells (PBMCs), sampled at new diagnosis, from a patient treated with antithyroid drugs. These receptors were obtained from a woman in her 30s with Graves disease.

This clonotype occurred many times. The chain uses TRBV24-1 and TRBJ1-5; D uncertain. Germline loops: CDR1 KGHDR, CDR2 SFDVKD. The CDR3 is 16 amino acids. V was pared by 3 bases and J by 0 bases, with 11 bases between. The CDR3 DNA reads TGTGCCACCAGTGATGGAAAGGTCTCTAGCAATCAGCCCCAGCATTTT. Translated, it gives CATSDGKVSSNQPQHF.

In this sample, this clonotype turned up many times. Here the CDR3 DNA reads TGTGCCAGCAGCTTAGGTCCGGGGGGGGATGAGCAGTTCTTC. It is translated as CASSLGPGGDEQFF. The rearrangement links TRBV11-2 to TRBJ2-1; 8 positions match TRBD2. The length of the CDR3 is 14 residues. Germline V gene lookup returns CDR1 SGHAT and CDR2 FQNNGV. Trimming took 1 base from V and 8 from J; bases not matched to a gene: 4.

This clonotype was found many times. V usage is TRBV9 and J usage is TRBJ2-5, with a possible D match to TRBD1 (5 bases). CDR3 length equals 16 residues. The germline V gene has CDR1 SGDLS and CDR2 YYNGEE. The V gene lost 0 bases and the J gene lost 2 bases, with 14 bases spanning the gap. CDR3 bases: TGTGCCAGCAGCGTAGGTGGAAACAGGCGTCAAGAGACCCAGTACTTC. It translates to CASSVGGNRRQETQYF.

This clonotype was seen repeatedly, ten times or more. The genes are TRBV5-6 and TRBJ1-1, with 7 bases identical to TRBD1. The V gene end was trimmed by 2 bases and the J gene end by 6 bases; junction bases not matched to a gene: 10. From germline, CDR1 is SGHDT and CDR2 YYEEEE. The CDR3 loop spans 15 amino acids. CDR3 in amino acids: CASSFLSTGKPEAFF. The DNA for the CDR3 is TGTGCCAGCAGCTTTCTATCGACAGGGAAGCCTGAAGCTTTCTTT.

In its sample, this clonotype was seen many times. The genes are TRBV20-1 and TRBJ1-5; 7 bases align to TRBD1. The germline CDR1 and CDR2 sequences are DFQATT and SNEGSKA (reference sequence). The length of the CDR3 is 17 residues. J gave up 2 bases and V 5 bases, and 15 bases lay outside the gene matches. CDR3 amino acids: CSAEDRFSGGGNQPQHF. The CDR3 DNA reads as TGCAGTGCTGAGGACAGGTTTTCGGGCGGTGGCAATCAGCCCCAGCATTTT.

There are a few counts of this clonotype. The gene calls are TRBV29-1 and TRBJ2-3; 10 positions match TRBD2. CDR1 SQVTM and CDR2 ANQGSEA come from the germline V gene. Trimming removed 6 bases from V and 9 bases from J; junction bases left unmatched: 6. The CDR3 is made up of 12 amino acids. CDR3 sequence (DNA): TGCAGCGTCGCACCGACTAGCGGGACGCAGTATTTT. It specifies CSVAPTSGTQYF.

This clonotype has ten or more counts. CDR3: CASRSQGLSTEAFF. Written as DNA, the CDR3 is TGCGCCAGCCGCTCACAGGGGTTGTCCACTGAAGCTTTCTTT. The rearrangement uses TRBV5-1 and TRBJ1-1; 7 positions agree with TRBD1. CDR1 is SGHRS and CDR2 is YFSETQ in the germline V gene. The CDR3 length is 14 residues. The ends lost 7 bases at V and 4 bases at J; junction bases unmatched: 10.

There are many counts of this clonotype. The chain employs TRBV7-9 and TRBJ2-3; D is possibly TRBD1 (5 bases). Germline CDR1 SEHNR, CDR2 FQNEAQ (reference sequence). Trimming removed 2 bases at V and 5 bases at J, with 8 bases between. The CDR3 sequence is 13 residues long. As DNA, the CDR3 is TGTGCCAGCAGCTTACCCAGGGTAGATACGCAGTATTTT. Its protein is CASSLPRVDTQYF. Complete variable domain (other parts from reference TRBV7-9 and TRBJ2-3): DTGVSQNPRHKITKRGQNVTFRCDPISEHNRLYWYRQTLGQGPEFLTYFQNEAQLEKSRLLSDRFSAERPKGSFSTLEIQRTEQGDSAMYLCASSLPRVDTQYFGPGTRLTVL.

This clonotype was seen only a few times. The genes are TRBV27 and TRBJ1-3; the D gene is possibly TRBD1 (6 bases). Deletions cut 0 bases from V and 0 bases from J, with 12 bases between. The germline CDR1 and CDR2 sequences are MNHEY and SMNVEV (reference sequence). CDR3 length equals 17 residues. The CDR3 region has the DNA TGTGCCAGCAGTTTATCCTGGGGGCTAGACTCTGGAAACACCATATATTTT. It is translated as CASSLSWGLDSGNTIYF.

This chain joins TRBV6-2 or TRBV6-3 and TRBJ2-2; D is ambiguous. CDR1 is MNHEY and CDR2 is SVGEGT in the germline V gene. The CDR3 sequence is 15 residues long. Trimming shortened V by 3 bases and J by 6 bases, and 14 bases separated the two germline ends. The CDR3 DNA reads TGTGCCAGCAGTTATAACTCGGACGTCCCCGGGGAGCTGTTTTTT. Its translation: CASSYNSDVPGELFF.

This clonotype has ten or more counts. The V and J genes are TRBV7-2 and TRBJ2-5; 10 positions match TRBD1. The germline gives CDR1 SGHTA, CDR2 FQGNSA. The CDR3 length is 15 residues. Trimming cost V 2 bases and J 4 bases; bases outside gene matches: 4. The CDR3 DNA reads TGTGCCAGCAGCTTAACCCGGGACAGGGGAGAGACCCAGTACTTC. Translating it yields CASSLTRDRGETQYF.

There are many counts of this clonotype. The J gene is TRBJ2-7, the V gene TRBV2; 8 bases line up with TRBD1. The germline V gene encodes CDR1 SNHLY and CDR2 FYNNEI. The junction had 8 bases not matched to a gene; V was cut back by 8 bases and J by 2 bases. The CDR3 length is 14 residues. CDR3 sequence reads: CASRAGTGAYEQYF. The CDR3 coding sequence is TGTGCCAGCCGGGCCGGGACAGGCGCCTACGAGCAGTACTTC.

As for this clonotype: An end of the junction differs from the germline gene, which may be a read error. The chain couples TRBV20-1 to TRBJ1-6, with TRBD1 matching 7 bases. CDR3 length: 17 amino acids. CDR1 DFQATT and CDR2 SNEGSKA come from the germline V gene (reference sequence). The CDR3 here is CSARGTGTGSYNSPLPF. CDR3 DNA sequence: TGCAGTGCTAGAGGGACAGGCACCGGCTCCTATAATTCACCCCTCCCCTTT.